This paragraph reports one T cell receptor (beta chain). Antigen specificity is unknown. A multiplex PCR was run with 60 Vbeta primers and 13 Jbeta primers. Using immunoSEQ multiplex PCR, the repertoire was profiled, and TCRdb retains in-frame clones only, with some absent. The table counts tens of thousands of clones; roughly 14% lies in the top ten. CDR1 and CDR2 (germline): ENHRY, SYGVKD. The CDR3 is 16 residues long. J was trimmed by 5 bases and V by 3 bases; bases with no gene match: 12. The data derive from a study of cytomegalovirus exposure and HLA in healthy donors. General observations from the study: Most sequenced TCRs were rare (though some public TCRs occurred in many donors). Listed as cytomegalovirus-associated were over 150 TCR beta chains. When presence/absence was analysed, sequencing depth was taken to be roughly uniform across donors.

Donors had nominal health at sampling but likely had unrecorded immune exposures. This clonotype originated in a man between 45 and 60 years old in good health and CMV-seropositive. V gene TRBV10-3 combines with J gene TRBJ2-7; 8 bases map to TRBD1. Sequenced: PBMCs. As DNA, the CDR3 is TGTGCCATCAGTGATGGTAGGACAGGGACACTCGACGAGCAGTACGTC. This sequence encodes CAISDGRTGTLDEQYV.